This T cell receptor beta chain was profiled in a study of cytomegalovirus exposure and HLA in healthy donors. In the study overall: Out of 170 million or so T cells, an earlier analysis found 117 million unique TCR beta sequences in total.

13 Jbeta primers and 60 Vbeta primers were used for the PCR. Assay used: immunoSEQ multiplex PCR; TCRdb lists only in-frame clones, some missing. The repertoire holds some 150,000 clones, with around four fifths as singletons. The germline V gene has CDR1 SGHRS and CDR2 YFSETQ. CDR3 length: 16 amino acids. Germline trimming cut 4 bases from V and 5 bases from J; bases unmatched to any gene: 8. What was sequenced was PBMCs. This TCR was recovered from a woman aged 45-60 years in good health and CMV-seronegative. The chain carries TRBV5-1 and TRBJ2-1, with 11 positions matching TRBD2. CDR3 sequence reads: CASSLISGRVNNEQFF. The CDR3 region has the DNA TGCGCCAGCAGCCTTATTAGCGGGAGGGTAAACAATGAGCAGTTCTTC.